This TCR beta chain is from a study of T cell responses to AZD1222 COVID-19 vaccine. The repertoire was sequenced with immunoSEQ multiplex PCR; TCRdb's copy has only in-frame clones and lacks some. The sample includes 70,000 to 90,000 clones, about nine tenths of them seen just once. V dropped 3 bases and J dropped 4 bases, with 9 bases sitting between them. This CDR3 contains 12 residues. Germline CDR1 is SQVTM and CDR2 is ANQGSEA. The sample here was peripheral blood, taken on day 0 of AZD1222 vaccination. The rearrangement uses TRBV29-1 and TRBJ1-2; tentatively, D is TRBD1 (5 bases). The receptor comes from an adult in good health. For the CDR3, the DNA is TGCAGCGTTGACAGACAGCCCTATGGCTACACCTTC. This sequence encodes CSVDRQPYGYTF.